The entry below describes one T cell receptor beta chain. What it binds is not known. This sample stems from a study of CD8 T cells in ankylosing spondylitis. General study results and limits: Ankylosing spondylitis blood appeared to carry a characteristic TCR beta motif of several highly homologous variants.

TCRdb recomputed calls from the 5' RACE reads with MiXCR, one row per CDR3 protein. The sample consists of about 220,000 distinct CDR3 sequences, about 16% of them appearing once. The source material was blood, either unsorted or a sorted T cell fraction (not recorded which). The TCR sequence derives from a male donor with ankylosing spondylitis.

The CDR3 coding sequence is TGTGCCAGCAGCGCAGGGGGCAGGGGTTATGGCTACACCTTC. Its translation is CASSAGGRGYGYTF. This chain connects TRBV9 to TRBJ1-2, with TRBD1 matching over 8 bases. The V gene end was trimmed by 3 bases and the J gene end by 5 bases; junction bases not matched to a gene: 6. Germline loops: CDR1 SGDLS, CDR2 YYNGEE. The CDR3 contains 14 residues.